This is a list of T cell receptor beta chains from one sample in a study of PD-L1 blockade in urothelial cancer. Method: immunoSEQ multiplex PCR; TCRdb's copy keeps in-frame clones and lacks some. The sample contains under 70,000 clones, 85% to 90% of which appear only once. The sequences come from PBMCs, collected around atezolizumab (anti-PD-L1) treatment. The receptors stem from a man aged 55 to 70 with urothelial cancer. The CDR3 runs from the conserved cysteine through the conserved F or W. Each record gives: D gene, clone size, J gene, V gene, CDR3 length, CDR3 DNA, CDR3 protein. D genes are given only for firm matches. Rows give clone size only sometimes, using once, few, many, or a class for an expanded clone.

NA NA TRBJ2-1 TRBV2 15 TGTGCCAGCAGCCCAGGGGCCGTTTCCTACAATGAGCAGTTCTTC CASSPGAVSYNEQFF
NA NA TRBJ2-7 TRBV28 11 TGTGCCAGCAGGGACAATTACGAGCAGTACTTC CASRDNYEQYF
NA NA TRBJ2-7 TRBV27 14 TGTGCCAGCAGTTTACGGCGGGACCCCTTCGAGCAGTACTTC CASSLRRDPFEQYF
TRBD2 NA TRBJ2-1 TRBV6-4 16 TGTGCCACCGGGTTGGGGTATAGCGGGAGAATTGGTGAGCAGTTCTTC CATGLGYSGRIGEQFF
TRBD2 NA TRBJ2-7 TRBV6-6 16 TGTGCCAGCAGTTACTCCGGCCTAGCGGGAGGAGGAGAGCAGTACTTC CASSYSGLAGGGEQYF
NA once TRBJ1-2 TRBV6-1 13 TGTGCCAGCAGTGCTTCAGCTAACTATGGCTACACCTTC CASSASANYGYTF
NA NA TRBJ1-1 TRBV2 14 TGTGCCAGCAGTGAAGCAGGGGGTAACACTGAAGCTTTCTTT CASSEAGGNTEAFF
NA NA TRBJ2-2 TRBV6-1 14 TGTGCCGCCGAGGTTCGGACGAACACCGGGGAGCTGTTTTTT CAAEVRTNTGELFF
NA NA TRBJ1-3 TRBV4-3 14 TGCGCCAGCAGCCAAGATAGATCTGGAAACACCATATATTTT CASSQDRSGNTIYF
TRBD2 NA TRBJ2-1 TRBV7-3 14 TGTGCCAGCAGCGCCGCGGGGGGGAGTAATGAGCAGTTCTTC CASSAAGGSNEQFF
TRBD2 NA TRBJ2-5 TRBV27 15 TGTGCCAGCAGTTTGGGTTCGGGAGGGAAAGAGACCCAGTACTTC CASSLGSGGKETQYF
NA NA TRBJ2-3 TRBV7-9 16 TGTGCCAGCAGCCCCCAGGGGAGAAGGGTCACAGATACGCAGTATTTT CASSPQGRRVTDTQYF
NA NA TRBJ1-3 TRBV5-1 15 TGCGCCAGCAGCTTTGGACTAAACTCTGGAAACACCATATATTTT CASSFGLNSGNTIYF
NA NA TRBJ1-2 TRBV5-4 15 TGTGCCAGCAGCTTAGGCGGGGGGAGGAACTATGGCTACACCTTC CASSLGGGRNYGYTF
NA NA TRBJ2-1 TRBV7-2 15 TGTGCCAGCACGGTAGTGGGGCAAGGTTACAATGAGCAGTTCTTC CASTVVGQGYNEQFF
NA NA TRBJ2-7 TRBV27 14 TGTGCCAGCAGTTTACATCACAGCCCCTACGAGCAGTACTTC CASSLHHSPYEQYF
NA few TRBJ2-1 TRBV5-4 16 TGTGCCAGCAGCTTGGTGGGCCATAGCTCCTACAATGAGCAGTTCTTC CASSLVGHSSYNEQFF
NA NA TRBJ2-7 TRBV5-6 14 TGTGCCAGCAGCTTAGGCGGCAGCTCCTACGAGCAGTACTTC CASSLGGSSYEQYF
NA NA TRBJ1-4 TRBV2 12 TGTGCCAGCAGTGAAGAGGCTCGGAGTGTGTTTTTT CASSEEARSVFF
NA NA TRBJ2-2 TRBV11-2 14 TGTGCCAGCAGCCGGAGGGCCGGGACCGGGGAGCTGTTTTTT CASSRRAGTGELFF
TRBD2 NA TRBJ2-7 TRBV28 15 TGTGCCAGCAGTCCCGGGGCTAGCGGTTTCTACGAGCAGTACTTC CASSPGASGFYEQYF
NA few TRBJ2-7 TRBV5-4 14 TGTGCCAGCAGCTTATCTTCATCAATTAGAGAGCAGTACTTC CASSLSSSIREQYF
NA few TRBJ2-2 TRBV18 15 TGTGCCAGCTCACCGGACATAGCGAACACCGGGGAGCTGTTTTTT CASSPDIANTGELFF
NA once TRBJ1-4 TRBV10-3 14 TGTGCCATCAGTGAGACAAACAATAATGAAAAACTGTTTTTT CAISETNNNEKLFF
TRBD1 once TRBJ2-1 TRBV11-3 14 TGTGCCAGCAGCTCGGGACAGGGCTTGGGGGAGCAGTTCTTC CASSSGQGLGEQFF
NA NA TRBJ2-7 TRBV11-2 11 TGTGCCAGCAGCTTAGAGGGGGCGGAACACTTC CASSLEGAEHF
NA NA TRBJ2-2 TRBV6-5 15 TGTGCCAGCAGTTACTCGACTAATGGGGCCGGGGAGCTGTTTTTT CASSYSTNGAGELFF